A single sample is the source of the 11 T cell receptor beta chains below, sequenced in a study of beta chain features in type 1 diabetes. Study-wide results and caveats: All four CD4+ subsets of Type 1 diabetes patients contained TCRB CDR3s that were moderately but significantly shorter.

The entirety of the isolated RNA underwent reverse transcription, so expressed TCRB transcripts were sequenced. Libraries were prepared by immunoSEQ multiplex PCR; TCRdb keeps only in-frame clonotypes and omits some of them. The data contain a few hundred thousand clones, 11% of them singletons. The antigens for these receptors are not known. Sample: naive CD4+ T cells from blood. The source of these receptors is a man younger than 40 with type 1 diabetes.

V is TRBV5-1 and J is TRBJ2-1, with 12 bases aligning to TRBD2. From germline, CDR1 is SGHRS and CDR2 YFSETQ. The J segment lost 6 bases and the V segment lost 4 bases, leaving 5 bases of the junction unmatched. The CDR3 covers 15 residues. The CDR3 sequence is CASSTLAGGPNEQFF. For the CDR3, the DNA is TGCGCCAGCAGCACACTAGCGGGGGGCCCCAATGAGCAGTTCTTC.

In this sample, this clone turned up a few times. V usage is TRBV5-1 and J usage is TRBJ1-4; D remains ambiguous. This CDR3 spans 15 amino acids. Looked up from germline, CDR1 is SGHRS and CDR2 is YFSETQ. Trimming pared 0 bases from V and 7 bases from J, leaving 13 bases between. CDR3 amino acids: CASSLGPDDGEKLFF. Here the CDR3 DNA reads TGCGCCAGCAGCTTGGGGCCAGATGATGGTGAAAAACTGTTTTTT. Together with reference TRBV5-1 and TRBJ1-4, the CDR3 gives the full variable domain: KAGVTQTPRYLIKTRGQQVTLSCSPISGHRSVSWYQQTPGQGLQFLFEYFSETQRNKGNFPGRFSGRQFSNSRSEMNVSTLELGDSALYLCASSLGPDDGEKLFFGSGTQLSVL.

The CDR3 DNA reads TGTGCCAGCTCACCACTACCGGGACTAGCCACTTGGCATGAGCAGTTCTTC. Protein product: CASSPLPGLATWHEQFF. The V and J genes are TRBV18 and TRBJ2-1, with TRBD2 matching over 9 bases. V dropped 1 base and J dropped 8; count of bases not matched to a gene: 12. The CDR3 is made up of 17 amino acids. Germline assignment: CDR1 KGHSH and CDR2 LQKENI.

J is TRBJ2-7 and V is TRBV7-2, with unresolved D. The V end lost 5 bases, the J end lost 0 bases, and 11 bases lay between the germline ends. Per germline, CDR1 SGHTA and CDR2 FQGNSA. The CDR3 has 14 amino acids. The CDR3 DNA follows: TGTGCCAGCAGCCCTGGTAGGAGCTCCTACGAGCAGTACTTC. Protein: CASSPGRSSYEQYF.

There are a few counts of this clone. The rearrangement joins TRBV2 to TRBJ1-6, with D perhaps matching TRBD1 (5 bases). V shed 7 bases and J shed 6 bases, with 16 bases lying between them. The CDR3 totals 15 residues. CDR1 is SNHLY, CDR2 FYNNEI, per germline. CDR3 DNA sequence: TGTGCCAGCAAGGGAGAATTGGGGGGTAATTCACCCCTCCACTTT. Translating gives CASKGELGGNSPLHF.

This clone appeared a few times. The gene calls are TRBV5-4 and TRBJ1-5; D is uncertain. Germline CDR1 is SGHNT and CDR2 is YYREEE (reference sequence). The V end was cut by 1 base, the J end by 1 base, with 6 bases between. CDR3 length equals 14 residues. Here the CDR3 DNA reads TGTGCCAGCAGCTTGAGGGAGAGCAATCAGCCCCAGCATTTT. It codes for CASSLRESNQPQHF.

This clone was seen only a few times. The chain links TRBV9 to TRBJ1-1; perhaps TRBD1 as D (6 bases). The CDR3 has 16 residues. V lost 4 bases and J lost 6, with 22 bases in between. Germline V CDR1 and CDR2: SGDLS, YYNGEE. CDR3 in amino acids: CASSPIPGGRVAEAFF. CDR3 DNA: TGTGCCAGCAGCCCTATACCGGGGGGCAGGGTGGCTGAAGCTTTCTTT.

This rearrangement joins TRBV7-2 to TRBJ2-5; D unclear. Trimming pared 4 bases from V and 5 bases from J, leaving 14 bases between. The germline gives CDR1 SGHTA, CDR2 FQGNSA. This CDR3 has 14 residues. The CDR3 reads CASSSTGLYETQYF. CDR3 bases: TGTGCCAGCAGCTCCACCGGGTTGTACGAGACCCAGTACTTC. Full variable domain (rest looked up from reference TRBV7-2 and TRBJ2-5): GAGVSQSPSNKVTEKGKDVELRCDPISGHTALYWYRQSLGQGLEFLIYFQGNSAPDKSGLPSDRFSAERTGGSVSTLTIQRTQQEDSAVYLCASSSTGLYETQYFGPGTRLLVL.

The gene calls are TRBV4-1 and TRBJ1-4; a weak D match, TRBD1 (6 bases). This CDR3 comprises 15 residues. V lost 4 bases, J lost 8 bases, and 17 bases lay in between. Looked up from germline, CDR1 is MGHRA and CDR2 is YSYEKL. This chain's CDR3 is CASSPRPQGGEKLFF. In nucleotides, the CDR3 is TGCGCCAGCAGCCCCCGACCACAGGGAGGGGAAAAACTGTTTTTT.

The CDR3 DNA sequence: TGTGCCAGCAGCTTAGTGGGCCATCGTTCCCAAGAGACCCAGTACTTC. It encodes CASSLVGHRSQETQYF. The rearrangement joins TRBV7-9 to TRBJ2-5; D unresolved. CDR1 is SEHNR and CDR2 is FQNEAQ in the germline V gene (reference sequence). V gave up 1 base and J gave up 1 base, with 13 bases separating them. This CDR3 contains 16 residues.

This clone was observed a handful of times. The chain joins TRBV7-6 to TRBJ2-7; D gene ambiguous. There are 11 residues in the CDR3. Germline values: CDR1 SGHVS, CDR2 FNYEAQ. The V and J ends lost 4 bases and 2 bases respectively, with 3 bases between them. CDR3 sequence (DNA): TGTGCCAGCAGCTCGGCCTACGAGCAGTACTTC. It yields the protein CASSSAYEQYF.